The table lists the clone carrying this T cell receptor (beta chain) with many counts. The target antigen is unknown. The length of the CDR3 is 15 residues. Germline V gives CDR1 MNHEY, CDR2 SVGAGI. V lost 0 bases and J lost 2, with 10 bases in between. The TCR beta library used iRepertoire HTBI primers with Arm-PCR amplification of CDR3. TCRdb re-called the multiplex PCR reads with MiXCR, one entry per CDR3 protein. The profile covers around 450,000 distinct CDR3 sequences, with just under 15% appearing a single time and 15% to 20% taken by the ten largest. The source of the sample is a study of regulatory T cells in long-lasting Graves disease. Study information: Antithyroid drug use was under 3 months in newly diagnosed Graves' patients.

The time point here: newly diagnosed GD, antithyroid drugs for less than 3 months. RNA extracted from PBMCs served as the sequencing template. Study-level findings and limits: Newly diagnosed disease favored TRBV20-1 and TRBJ2-1 over persistent disease.

These data were also filed under a second study, of T cells in Graves' hyperthyroidism and ophthalmopathy. This second study notes: Graves' hyperthyroidism is called stable when ophthalmopathy does not progress within 18 months.

The rearrangement joins TRBV6-5 to TRBJ1-1; a weak D match, TRBD1 (6 bases). This TCR was recovered from a woman in her 30s with Graves disease. Source: peripheral blood mononuclear cells (PBMCs), taken at new diagnosis, from a patient treated with antithyroid drugs. The CDR3 DNA is TGTGCCAGCAGTTACTCGGGGGCCGCCAACACTGAAGCTTTCTTT. Translating gives CASSYSGAANTEAFF.